This T cell receptor (beta chain) was obtained from a study of cytomegalovirus exposure and HLA in healthy donors. Broader study findings: Follow-up analysis found HLA locus-dependent TCR association rates, highest for DRB1 and lowest for HLA-C.

With 60 Vbeta and 13 Jbeta primers, the PCR was carried out. TCRdb's copy holds only in-frame clones and misses some; the assay was immunoSEQ multiplex PCR. The sample lists some 51,000 clones; 65% to 80% were seen once. Healthy bone marrow donors made up the cohort. Remarks on this clone: Its target is not known.

Looked up from germline, CDR1 is MNHEY and CDR2 is SVGAGI. The CDR3 is 15 residues long. Trimming removed 4 bases from V and 4 bases from J; junction bases left unmatched: 9. The V gene is TRBV6-5, the J gene TRBJ1-1; 7 bases are a match to TRBD1. The receptor was isolated from a man aged 35 to 55 in good health and CMV-seropositive. Material: PBMCs. The CDR3, as DNA: TGTGCCAGCAGTTTCGAAACAGGGGTGGGCACTGAAGCTTTCTTT. It encodes CASSFETGVGTEAFF.